This TCR beta chain was identified during a study of blood T cells in healthy people across ages. PCR was performed a second time for about 6 to 11 cycles using a sample-barcoded 5' primer and a J-beta primer mix. Every sample gave at least 2.5 million paired-end reads containing CDR3. TCRdb redid the calling of the 5' RACE reads with MiXCR, one entry per CDR3 protein. Seen here are about 900,000 distinct CDR3 sequences, 55% to 65% observed once, and the top ten hold 28%. V lost 1 base, J lost 2 bases, and 9 bases lay in between. Germline V gene lookup returns CDR1 MNHEY and CDR2 SMNVEV (reference sequence). The CDR3 totals 15 residues.

Material for sequencing was blood. This TCR derives from a man aged 30-40 years in good health. This rearrangement joins TRBV27 to TRBJ2-1; D is undetermined. Here the CDR3 reads CASSLFGQAYNEQFF. In DNA, the CDR3 is TGTGCCAGCAGTTTATTTGGCCAGGCCTACAATGAGCAGTTCTTC.